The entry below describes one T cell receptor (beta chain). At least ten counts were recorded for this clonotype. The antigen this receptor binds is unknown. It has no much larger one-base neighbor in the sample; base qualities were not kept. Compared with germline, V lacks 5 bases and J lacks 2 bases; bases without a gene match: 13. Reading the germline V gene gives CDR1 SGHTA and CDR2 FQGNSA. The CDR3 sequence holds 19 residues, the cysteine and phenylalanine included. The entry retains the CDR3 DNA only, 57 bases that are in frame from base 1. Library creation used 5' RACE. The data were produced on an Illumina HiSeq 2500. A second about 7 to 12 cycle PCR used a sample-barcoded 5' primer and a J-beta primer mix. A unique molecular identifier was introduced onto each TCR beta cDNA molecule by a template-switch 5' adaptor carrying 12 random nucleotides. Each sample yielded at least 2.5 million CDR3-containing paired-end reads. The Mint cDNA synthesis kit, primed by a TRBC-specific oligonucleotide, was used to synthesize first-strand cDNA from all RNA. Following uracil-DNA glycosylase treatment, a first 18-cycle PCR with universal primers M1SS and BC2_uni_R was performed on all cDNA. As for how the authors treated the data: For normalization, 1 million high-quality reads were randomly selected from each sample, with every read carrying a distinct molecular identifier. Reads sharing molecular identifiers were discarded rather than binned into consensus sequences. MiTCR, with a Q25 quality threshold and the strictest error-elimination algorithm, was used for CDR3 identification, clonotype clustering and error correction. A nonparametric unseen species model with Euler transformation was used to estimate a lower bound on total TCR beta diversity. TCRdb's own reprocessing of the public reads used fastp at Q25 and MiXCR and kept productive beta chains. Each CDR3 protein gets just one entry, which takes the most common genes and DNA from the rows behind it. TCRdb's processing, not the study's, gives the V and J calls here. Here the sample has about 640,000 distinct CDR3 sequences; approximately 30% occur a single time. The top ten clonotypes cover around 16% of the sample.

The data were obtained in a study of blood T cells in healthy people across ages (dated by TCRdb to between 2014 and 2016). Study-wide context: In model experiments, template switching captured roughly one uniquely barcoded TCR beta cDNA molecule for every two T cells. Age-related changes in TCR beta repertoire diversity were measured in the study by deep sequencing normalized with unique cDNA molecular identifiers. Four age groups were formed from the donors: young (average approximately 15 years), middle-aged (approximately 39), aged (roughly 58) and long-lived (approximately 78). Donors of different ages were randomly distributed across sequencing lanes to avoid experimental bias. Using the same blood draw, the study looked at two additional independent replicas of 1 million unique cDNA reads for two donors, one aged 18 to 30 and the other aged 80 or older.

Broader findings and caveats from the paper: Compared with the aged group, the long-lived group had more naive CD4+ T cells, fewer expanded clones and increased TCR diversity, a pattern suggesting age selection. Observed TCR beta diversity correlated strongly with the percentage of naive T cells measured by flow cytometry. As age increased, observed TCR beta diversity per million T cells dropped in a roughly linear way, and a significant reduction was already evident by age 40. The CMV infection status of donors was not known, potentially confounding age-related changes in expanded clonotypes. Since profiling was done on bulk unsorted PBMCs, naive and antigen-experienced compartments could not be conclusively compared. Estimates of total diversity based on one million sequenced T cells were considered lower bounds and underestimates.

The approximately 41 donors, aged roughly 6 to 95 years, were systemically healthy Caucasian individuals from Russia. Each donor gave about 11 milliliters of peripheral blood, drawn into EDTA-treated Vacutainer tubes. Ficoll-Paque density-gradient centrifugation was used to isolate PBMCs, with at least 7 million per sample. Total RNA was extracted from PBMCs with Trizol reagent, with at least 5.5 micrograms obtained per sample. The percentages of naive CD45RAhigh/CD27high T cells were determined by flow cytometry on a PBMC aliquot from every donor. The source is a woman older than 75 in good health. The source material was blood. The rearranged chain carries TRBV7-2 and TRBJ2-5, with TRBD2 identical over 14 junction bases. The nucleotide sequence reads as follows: TGTGCCAGCAGCCCCGACCGGACTAGCGGGGGGCATATACAAGAGACCCAGTACTTC. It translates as CASSPDRTSGGHIQETQYF.